This entry lists 3 T cell receptor beta chains sequenced from one sample in a study of T cells in Graves' hyperthyroidism and ophthalmopathy. There were TCR beta CDR3 regions amplified from RNA transcripts. The HTBI primer set drove a first-round RT-PCR of the TCR CDR3. TCRdb re-called the multiplex PCR reads through MiXCR, storing one row per CDR3 protein. The sample shows some 600,000 distinct CDR3 sequences, approximately 14% of them seen only once. Sequencing was carried out using blood. These receptors were collected from a woman aged 25 to 45 with Graves' hyperthyroidism that later progressed to Graves' ophthalmopathy.

In this sample, this clonotype turned up many times. This rearrangement joins TRBV2 to TRBJ2-7, with D hard to call. V dropped 1 base and J dropped 6 bases, with 4 bases sitting between them. The CDR3 is made up of 11 amino acids. CDR1 and CDR2 (germline): SNHLY, FYNNEI. CDR3: CASSEGAEQYF. In DNA form, the CDR3 reads TGTGCCAGCAGTGAAGGGGCCGAGCAGTACTTC.

This clonotype was detected many times. This chain links TRBV6-2 or TRBV6-3 with TRBJ2-7; the match to TRBD1 covers 9 bases. The CDR3 is 14 amino acids. V was clipped by 6 bases and J by 2 bases; unmatched bases: 5. CDR1 and CDR2 (germline): MNHEY, SVGEGT. CDR3 residues: CASRSGTGTYEQYF. The CDR3 nucleotides are TGTGCCAGCAGGTCCGGGACAGGGACCTACGAGCAGTACTTC.

There are many counts of this clonotype. The chain carries TRBV24-1 and TRBJ2-5, with TRBD1 matching over 9 bases. CDR1 is KGHDR, CDR2 SFDVKD, per germline. This CDR3 has 13 amino acids. V lost 8 bases, J lost 3 bases, and 3 bases stayed unmatched. In nucleotides, the CDR3 is TGTGCCACCAACCGACAGGGGGAAGAGACCCAGTACTTC. It translates to CATNRQGEETQYF.